These T cell receptor beta chains were read from a single sample in a study of long-term antiretroviral therapy in people with HIV. This table comes from immunoSEQ multiplex PCR, and its TCRdb copy is limited to in-frame clones, with some not included. The sample lists some 18,000 clones; around 90% were seen once. The sequencing here drew on unsorted PBMCs, taken 2.1 years after starting antiretroviral therapy. The receptors here all came from a man aged 18 to 30 with HIV. Both conserved end residues are part of each CDR3. The D gene is left open where the match is weak. Rows give clone size only sometimes, using once, few, many, or a class for an expanded clone.

D,size,V,J,length,CDR3,DNA
NA,NA,TRBV19,TRBJ2-7,13,CASSNQAYYEQYF,TGTGCCAGTAGTAACCAGGCGTACTACGAGCAGTACTTC
TRBD1,NA,TRBV19,TRBJ1-3,14,CASQQGPSGNTIYF,TGTGCCAGCCAACAGGGGCCTTCTGGAAACACCATATATTTT
NA,NA,TRBV5-1,TRBJ1-2,15,CASSPREGSNYGYTF,TGCGCCAGCAGCCCGCGGGAAGGGTCGAACTATGGCTACACCTTC
NA,medium-sized,TRBV6-1,TRBJ1-5,14,CASSEGGGNQPQHF,TGTGCCAGCAGCGAGGGGGGCGGCAATCAGCCCCAGCATTTT
NA,NA,TRBV11-1,TRBJ2-7,14,CASSLDGESYEQYF,TGTGCCAGCAGCTTAGATGGGGAGTCCTACGAGCAGTACTTC
NA,NA,TRBV6-1,TRBJ2-7,16,CASSEILSGLKYEQYF,TGTGCCAGCAGTGAAATTTTGAGTGGGCTTAAATACGAGCAGTACTTC
NA,NA,TRBV7-9,TRBJ1-2,14,CASSSPPRTDGYTF,TGTGCCAGCAGCTCTCCCCCAAGGACGGATGGCTACACCTTC
TRBD1,NA,TRBV19,TRBJ2-1,14,CASKGAGEGVEQFF,TGTGCCAGTAAGGGGGCAGGTGAGGGAGTTGAGCAGTTCTTC
TRBD1,NA,TRBV7-6,TRBJ2-7,15,CASSLEPGQTYEQYF,TGTGCCAGCAGCTTAGAACCGGGACAGACCTACGAGCAGTACTTC
NA,NA,TRBV5-4,TRBJ1-4,14,CASSLERLDGELFF,TGTGCCAGCAGCTTGGAACGTCTAGATGGGGAACTGTTTTTT
NA,NA,TRBV15,TRBJ1-4,15,CATSSDPYESEKLFF,TGTGCCACCAGCAGTGACCCTTATGAGAGTGAAAAACTGTTTTTT
TRBD1,NA,TRBV13,TRBJ2-4,17,CASSLGGQGGTKNIQYF,TGTGCCAGCAGCCTGGGAGGACAGGGTGGAACCAAAAACATTCAGTACTTC
NA,NA,TRBV9,TRBJ2-6,15,CASSATNSGANVLTF,TGTGCCAGCAGCGCCACCAACTCTGGGGCCAACGTCCTGACTTTC
NA,NA,TRBV19,TRBJ1-3,16,CASSSYGHLSGNTIYF,TGTGCCAGTAGTTCTTACGGACACCTCTCTGGAAACACCATATATTTT
NA,few,TRBV6-1,TRBJ2-2,14,CASRVGRSTGELFF,TGTGCCAGCAGGGTAGGGCGAAGCACCGGGGAGCTGTTTTTT
NA,NA,TRBV5-4,TRBJ2-7,13,CASSLAGSYEQYF,TGTGCCAGCAGCTTGGCCGGTTCCTACGAGCAGTACTTC
NA,NA,TRBV5-1,TRBJ2-3,12,CASRTGTDTQYF,TGCGCCAGCAGGACGGGAACAGATACGCAGTATTTT
TRBD1,NA,TRBV28,TRBJ2-7,14,CASTQQGAAYEQYF,TGTGCCAGCACCCAACAGGGGGCCGCCTACGAGCAGTACTTC
NA,NA,TRBV27,TRBJ2-7,13,CASSLGGGAEQYF,TGTGCCAGCAGTTTAGGCGGGGGCGCCGAGCAGTACTTC
NA,NA,TRBV5-6,TRBJ2-7,14,CASSIVSGPYEQYF,TGTGCCAGCAGCATAGTCTCTGGACCCTACGAGCAGTACTTC
NA,NA,TRBV6-1,TRBJ2-7,14,CASSEATGPYEQYF,TGTGCCAGCAGTGAAGCAACAGGTCCCTACGAGCAGTACTTC
NA,NA,TRBV2,TRBJ2-3,15,CASSGDLSVTDTQYF,TGTGCCAGCAGTGGAGACCTCTCGGTCACAGATACGCAGTATTTT
TRBD1,few,TRBV7-9,TRBJ1-2,13,CASSLSGTDGYTF,TGTGCCAGCAGCTTAAGTGGGACAGATGGCTACACCTTC
TRBD1,NA,TRBV6-8,TRBJ1-2,14,CASSATGGSADYTF,TGTGCCAGCAGCGCGACAGGGGGCTCCGCCGACTACACCTTC
NA,NA,TRBV6-5,TRBJ2-2,13,CASSYQGSGELFF,TGTGCCAGCAGTTACCAGGGGTCCGGGGAGCTGTTTTTT
TRBD1,NA,TRBV6-5,TRBJ2-1,16,CASSYSTGSSYNEQFF,TGTGCCAGCAGTTACTCGACAGGGAGCTCCTACAATGAGCAGTTCTTC
NA,once,TRBV9,TRBJ2-2,13,CASSGGGTGELFF,TGTGCCAGCAGCGGAGGGGGAACCGGGGAGCTGTTTTTT
NA,NA,TRBV6-4,TRBJ2-1,18,CASSPPGHQMVVGNEQFF,TGTGCCAGTTCCCCGCCGGGACACCAAATGGTGGTTGGCAATGAGCAGTTCTTC
TRBD2,once,TRBV13,TRBJ2-7,14,CASSSGTSGYEQYF,TGTGCCAGCAGCTCCGGGACTAGCGGCTACGAGCAGTACTTC
NA,NA,TRBV2,TRBJ2-4,14,CASGGAIPGNIQYF,TGTGCCAGCGGGGGTGCGATACCCGGGAACATTCAGTACTTC
NA,few,TRBV6-5,TRBJ1-6,14,CASSYSFGVSPLHF,TGTGCCAGCAGTTACTCTTTTGGGGTCTCACCCCTCCACTTT
TRBD1,NA,TRBV25-1,TRBJ1-3,16,CASSDGGRGIGNTIYF,TGTGCCAGCAGTGACGGAGGCAGGGGGATTGGAAACACCATATATTTT
NA,NA,TRBV7-2,TRBJ2-3,14,CASSLAGEVDTQYF,TGTGCCAGCAGCTTAGCGGGAGAGGTAGATACGCAGTATTTT
TRBD1,NA,TRBV4-1,TRBJ2-7,16,CASSQAGTGVFYEQYF,TGCGCCAGCAGCCAGGCCGGGACAGGGGTATTCTACGAGCAGTACTTC
NA,NA,TRBV19,TRBJ1-6,15,CASSMGQSNNSPLHF,TGTGCCAGTAGTATGGGCCAATCCAATAATTCACCCCTCCACTTT
NA,NA,TRBV4-2,TRBJ2-7,13,CASSPDLVNEQYF,TGTGCCAGCAGCCCAGATCTTGTTAACGAGCAGTACTTC
TRBD1,few,TRBV19,TRBJ1-5,12,CASSMDRAAQHF,TGTGCCAGTAGTATGGACAGGGCGGCCCAGCATTTT
NA,NA,TRBV9,TRBJ2-1,14,CASSAKTGYNEQFF,TGTGCCAGCAGCGCCAAGACTGGGTACAATGAGCAGTTCTTC
NA,NA,TRBV7-9,TRBJ1-2,12,CASTDKFHGYTF,TGTGCCAGCACGGACAAGTTTCATGGCTACACCTTC
NA,NA,TRBV30,TRBJ1-1,13,CAWIIGQPLWAFF,TGTGCCTGGATCATAGGACAGCCACTTTGGGCTTTCTTT
TRBD2,NA,TRBV27,TRBJ2-7,13,CASSLAGGYEQYF,TGTGCCAGCAGTTTAGCGGGGGGCTACGAGCAGTACTTC
NA,NA,TRBV7-9,TRBJ1-1,15,CASSPDPRMNTEAFF,TGTGCCAGCAGCCCTGACCCGAGGATGAACACTGAAGCTTTCTTT
NA,NA,TRBV7-2,TRBJ1-4,12,CASSLSNEKLFF,TGTGCCAGCAGCTTGTCTAATGAAAAACTGTTTTTT
NA,NA,TRBV5-4,TRBJ2-1,17,CASSSEPASSSYNEQFF,TGTGCCAGCAGCTCCGAACCGGCGAGTAGCTCCTACAATGAGCAGTTCTTC
NA,once,TRBV5-4,TRBJ2-4,15,CASSLYIEAKNIQYF,TGTGCCAGCAGCTTGTACATTGAGGCCAAAAACATTCAGTACTTC
TRBD1,once,TRBV10-3,TRBJ1-1,15,CAISEQGARDTEAFF,TGTGCCATCAGTGAACAGGGGGCTCGGGACACTGAAGCTTTCTTT